Detailed here is one T cell receptor (beta chain). Its antigen is still unknown. Germline assignment: CDR1 SEHNR and CDR2 FQNEAQ (reference sequence). This CDR3 comprises 17 residues. Losses at the gene ends were 5 bases for V and 0 bases for J; bases not matched to a gene: 12. Primers for the PCR totalled 60 Vbeta and 13 Jbeta. The data were produced by immunoSEQ multiplex PCR, yet TCRdb's version contains in-frame clones alone and is incomplete. The table lists around 170,000 clones, around 68% of them singletons, with approximately 1.6% in the top ten. These data originate in a study of cytomegalovirus exposure and HLA in healthy donors. Study results and caveats: According to the study, 160 or so TCR beta chains were cytomegalovirus-associated. With DRB1 most and HLA-C fewest, TCR association rates differed between HLA loci in a later analysis.

The rearrangement links TRBV7-9 to TRBJ1-1, with 7 positions matching TRBD1. Sequenced material: PBMCs. This sequence was found in a girl aged 5 to 17 in good health and CMV-seronegative. The CDR3 nucleotides are TGTGCCAGCAGCCAACTAGGTTCAGGGGGAATGAACACTGAAGCTTTCTTT. Its translation is CASSQLGSGGMNTEAFF.